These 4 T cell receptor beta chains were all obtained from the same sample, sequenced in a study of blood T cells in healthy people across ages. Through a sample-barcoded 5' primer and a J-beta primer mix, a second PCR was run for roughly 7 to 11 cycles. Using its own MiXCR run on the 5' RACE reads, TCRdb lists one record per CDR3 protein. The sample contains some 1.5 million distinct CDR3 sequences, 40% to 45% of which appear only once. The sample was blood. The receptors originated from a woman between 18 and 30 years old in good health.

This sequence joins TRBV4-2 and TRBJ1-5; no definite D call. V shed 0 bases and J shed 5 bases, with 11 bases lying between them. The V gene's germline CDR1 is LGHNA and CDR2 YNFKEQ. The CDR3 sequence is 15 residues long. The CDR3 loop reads CASSQEFSHYQPQHF. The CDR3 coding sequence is TGTGCCAGCAGCCAAGAGTTCAGCCACTATCAGCCCCAGCATTTT.

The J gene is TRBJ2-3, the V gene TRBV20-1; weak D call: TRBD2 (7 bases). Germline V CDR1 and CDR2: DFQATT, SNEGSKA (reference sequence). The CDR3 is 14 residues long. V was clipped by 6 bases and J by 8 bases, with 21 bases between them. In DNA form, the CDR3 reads TGCAGTGCCCAAGGCGCCGATAGGGGGGGTACGCAGTATTTT. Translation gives CSAQGADRGGTQYF.

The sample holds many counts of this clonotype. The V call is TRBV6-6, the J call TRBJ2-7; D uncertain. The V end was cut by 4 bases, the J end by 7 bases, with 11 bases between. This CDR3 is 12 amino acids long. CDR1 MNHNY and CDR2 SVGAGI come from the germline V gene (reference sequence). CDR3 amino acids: CASSFPLQEQYF. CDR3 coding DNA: TGTGCCAGCAGTTTCCCCCTTCAGGAGCAGTACTTC.

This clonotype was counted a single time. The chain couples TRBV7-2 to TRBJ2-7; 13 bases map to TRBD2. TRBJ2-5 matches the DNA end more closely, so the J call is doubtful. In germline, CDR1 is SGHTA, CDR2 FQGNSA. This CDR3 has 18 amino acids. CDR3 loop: CASSLAGLLAGGHETQYF. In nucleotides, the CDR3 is TGTGCCAGCAGCTTAGCGGGACTACTAGCGGGGGGGCATGAGACCCAGTACTTC.